The 12 T cell receptor beta chains below were found in one sample sequenced in a study of blood T cell repertoires in COVID-19. The table came from immunoSEQ multiplex PCR; TCRdb's copy has only in-frame clones and leaves some out. In the table there are some 130,000 clones, around 90% of which are singletons. Material: peripheral blood. Source of these receptors: a man in his fifties with active COVID-19.

The rearrangement uses TRBV28 and TRBJ1-1; D uncertain. Germline loops: CDR1 MDHEN, CDR2 SYDVKM. The V end was cut by 1 base, the J end by 5 bases, with 11 bases between. The CDR3 totals 14 residues. CDR3 loop: CASSLSGGSTEAFF. DNA of the CDR3: TGTGCCAGCAGTTTATCGGGAGGGAGTACTGAAGCTTTCTTT. Looking up the rest from reference TRBV28 and TRBJ1-1 gives the full variable domain: DVKVTQSSRYLVKRTGEKVFLECVQDMDHENMFWYRQDPGLGLRLIYFSYDVKMKEKGDIPEGYSVSREKKERFSLILESASTNQTSMYLCASSLSGGSTEAFFGQGTRLTVV.

This chain uses TRBV6-5 with TRBJ1-2; D is possibly TRBD1 (6 bases). Germline V CDR1 and CDR2: MNHEY, SVGAGI. The CDR3 has 13 residues. Trimming removed 6 bases from V and 3 bases from J, with 11 bases in between. The CDR3 DNA is TGTGCCAGCAGAGATGGGGGCGACTATGGCTACACCTTC. Translating it yields CASRDGGDYGYTF.

The chain is built from TRBV19 and TRBJ1-5; the match to TRBD1 covers 8 bases. Germline CDR1 and CDR2: LNHDA and SQIVND (reference sequence). The CDR3 has 15 residues. After removal of 5 bases from V and 7 bases from J, the junction contained 10 bases not matched to a gene. The CDR3 coding sequence is TGTGCCAGTAGTCCCGGGGGACAGGTGAGACAGCCCCAGCATTTT. Translation gives CASSPGGQVRQPQHF.

The CDR3 nucleotides are TGTGCCAGCTCACCGACAGGCGGGAACACTGAAGCTTTCTTT. It yields the protein CASSPTGGNTEAFF. V usage is TRBV18 and J usage is TRBJ1-1, with D perhaps matching TRBD1 (6 bases). The CDR3 extends over 14 amino acids. Germline V gene data show CDR1 as KGHSH and CDR2 as LQKENI. V was trimmed by 3 bases and J by 1 base, leaving 9 bases between them. Based on the CDR3 plus reference TRBV18 and TRBJ1-1, the full variable domain is NAGVMQNPRHLVRRRGQEARLRCSPMKGHSHVYWYRQLPEEGLKFMVYLQKENIIDESGMPKERFSAEFPKEGPSILRIQQVVRGDSAAYFCASSPTGGNTEAFFGQGTRLTVV.

V gene TRBV6-2 or TRBV6-3 combines with J gene TRBJ2-7; D call uncertain. Germline V lookup: CDR1 MNHEY, CDR2 SVGEGT. The CDR3 covers 12 residues. Trimming took off 2 bases at V and 2 bases at J, with 4 bases between the two ends. The CDR3 region is CASSYPTYEQYF. The CDR3 DNA sequence: TGTGCCAGCAGTTACCCAACCTACGAGCAGTACTTC.

The chain joins TRBV4-2 to TRBJ1-3; no definite D call. This CDR3 has 21 residues. V lost 0 bases and J 0 bases, leaving 24 bases between the germline ends. Germline CDR1 reads LGHNA; CDR2 reads YNFKEQ. CDR3 DNA sequence: TGTGCCAGCAGCCAAGATATTGGGATATCGAGGACTTTAAGCTCTGGAAACACCATATATTTT. Its protein is CASSQDIGISRTLSSGNTIYF.

This chain links TRBV19 with TRBJ2-5; 11 bases fit TRBD2. J gave up 1 base and V 2 bases, and 3 bases lay outside the gene matches. CDR1 LNHDA and CDR2 SQIVND come from the germline V gene (reference sequence). The CDR3 consists of 16 residues. CDR3 region: CASSIRGLAGQETQYF. Here the CDR3 DNA reads TGTGCCAGTAGTATAAGAGGACTAGCGGGCCAAGAGACCCAGTACTTC.

The CDR3 loop is CASSLGQPNEQFF. CDR3 in DNA: TGTGCCAGCAGCTTAGGACAGCCCAATGAGCAGTTCTTC. The chain recombines TRBV7-9 with TRBJ2-1; tentative D call: TRBD1 (5 bases). The V end was cut by 1 base, the J end by 6 bases, with 7 bases between. The germline CDR1 and CDR2 sequences are SEHNR and FQNEAQ (reference sequence). This CDR3 region has 13 residues.

The CDR3 coding sequence is TGTGCCAGCAGCTTAGGGAAGACTAGCGGCACAGATACGCAGTATTTT. Its protein product is CASSLGKTSGTDTQYF. The rearrangement links TRBV11-3 to TRBJ2-3; 8 positions match TRBD2. The V and J ends lost 1 base and 1 base, in that order; junction bases with no gene match: 4. CDR3 length equals 16 residues. From germline, CDR1 is SGHNT and CDR2 YENEEA.

The V gene is TRBV7-3, the J gene TRBJ2-6; D is unclear. This CDR3 has 15 amino acids. The germline V and J ends were trimmed by 3 bases and 0 bases, with 6 bases remaining between them. Germline V gives CDR1 SGHTA, CDR2 FQGTGA. The CDR3 sequence: CASSFSSSGANVLTF. CDR3 DNA: TGTGCCAGCAGCTTTAGTAGCTCTGGGGCCAACGTCCTGACTTTC.

The chain joins TRBV19 to TRBJ1-1; D might be TRBD1 (5 bases). In germline, CDR1 is LNHDA, CDR2 SQIVND (reference sequence). This CDR3 has 15 residues. With 7 bases removed from V and 1 base from J, the gap between germline ends came to 16 bases. CDR3: CASNSGPGENTEAFF. The CDR3 DNA reads as TGTGCCAGTAATTCTGGCCCGGGGGAGAACACTGAAGCTTTCTTT.

This clone was found a few times. J is TRBJ1-4 and V is TRBV4-2, with D possibly TRBD1 on 5 matching bases. This CDR3 has 19 residues. Per germline, CDR1 LGHNA and CDR2 YNFKEQ. With 0 bases removed from V and 7 bases from J, the gap between germline ends came to 24 bases. CDR3 region: CASSQEEVVLRGGREKLFF. The CDR3 bases are TGTGCCAGCAGCCAAGAGGAGGTCGTTCTCCGGGGGGGACGTGAAAAACTGTTTTTT.